These 29 T cell receptor beta chains originate from one sample sequenced in a study of technical replicates of blood from several donors. Assay used: immunoSEQ multiplex PCR; TCRdb lists only in-frame clones, some missing. The sample records roughly 70,000 clones, about nine tenths being singletons. The specimen was PBMCs. These receptors all come from a human donor in good health. Some clones in this sample may be carry-over from other donors' samples.

The CDR3 DNA sequence: TGTGCCAGCAGCCTTAGCCTGCTTTCCAATGAGCAGTTCTTC. Protein product: CASSLSLLSNEQFF. The V call is TRBV27, the J call TRBJ2-1; D is unclear. With 6 bases removed from V and 6 bases from J, the gap between germline ends came to 15 bases. The CDR3 loop spans 14 amino acids. The germline V gene has CDR1 MNHEY and CDR2 SMNVEV (reference sequence).

The genes are TRBV7-2 and TRBJ2-2, with a possible D match to TRBD1 (5 bases). Deletions cut 1 base from V and 13 bases from J, with 22 bases between. CDR1 and CDR2 (germline): SGHTA, FQGNSA. This CDR3 has 16 residues. The CDR3 region is CASSLDLLGAQGRLFF. For the CDR3, the DNA is TGTGCCAGCAGCTTAGATCTACTTGGCGCTCAGGGTAGGCTGTTTTTT.

The rearrangement joins TRBV6-6 to TRBJ2-5; tentative D call: TRBD1 (6 bases). The V and J ends lost 4 bases and 1 base respectively, with 13 bases between them. Germline assignment: CDR1 MNHNY and CDR2 SVGAGI (reference sequence). This CDR3 is built from 15 residues. The CDR3 sequence is CASSSYSRGQETQYF. The CDR3 coding sequence is TGTGCCAGCAGTTCCTATTCCAGGGGCCAAGAGACCCAGTACTTC.

The chain joins TRBV11-2 to TRBJ2-5; D unclear. The V gene lost 0 bases and the J gene lost 4 bases, with 9 bases spanning the gap. Germline CDR1 reads SGHAT; CDR2 reads FQNNGV. The CDR3 is 14 amino acids. As DNA, the CDR3 is TGTGCCAGCAGCTTAGATCGTGCGGTAGAGACCCAGTACTTC. Its protein is CASSLDRAVETQYF. Full variable domain (missing parts from reference TRBV11-2 and TRBJ2-5): EAGVAQSPRYKIIEKRQSVAFWCNPISGHATLYWYQQILGQGPKLLIQFQNNGVVDDSQLPKDRFSAERLKGVDSTLKIQPAKLEDSAVYLCASSLDRAVETQYFGPGTRLLVL.

V gene TRBV7-2 combines with J gene TRBJ2-1; the match to TRBD2 covers 10 bases. Germline-derived CDR1 and CDR2 are SGHTA and FQGNSA. The V and J ends lost 0 bases and 4 bases, in that order; junction bases with no gene match: 6. The CDR3 contains 17 residues. The CDR3 is CASSLARTSGAYNEQFF. CDR3 nucleotides: TGTGCCAGCAGCTTAGCGCGAACTAGCGGGGCATACAATGAGCAGTTCTTC.

The chain uses TRBV30 and TRBJ2-3, with unresolved D. The germline V gene encodes CDR1 GTSNPN and CDR2 SVGIG (reference sequence). The length of the CDR3 is 15 residues. The V end lost 0 bases, the J end lost 2 bases, and 12 bases lay between the germline ends. The CDR3 protein is CAWSVVLGYTDTQYF. As DNA, the CDR3 is TGTGCCTGGAGTGTAGTCTTGGGCTACACAGATACGCAGTATTTT.

The chain links TRBV18 to TRBJ1-5; TRBD1 might be the D (6 bases). The germline V gene encodes CDR1 KGHSH and CDR2 LQKENI. V lost 2 bases to trimming and J lost 7 bases, with 12 bases between them. The CDR3 has 14 amino acids. The CDR3 bases are TGTGCCAGCTCACCAATGTCAGGGGAGCAGCCCCAGCATTTT. It encodes CASSPMSGEQPQHF.

This chain connects TRBV5-1 to TRBJ1-1; D might be TRBD1 (5 bases). V was cut by 4 bases and J by 6 bases, with 10 bases left in between. The CDR3 length is 12 residues. Germline CDR1 is SGHRS and CDR2 is YFSETQ. The CDR3 protein is CASSPDSAEAFF. The CDR3 nucleotides read TGCGCCAGCAGCCCCGACAGTGCTGAAGCTTTCTTT.

The rearrangement uses TRBV6-5 and TRBJ2-7, with D perhaps TRBD2 (5 bases). The CDR3 length is 11 residues. The V end lost 10 bases, the J end lost 3 bases, and 10 bases lay between the germline ends. Germline V gene sequence: CDR1 MNHEY, CDR2 SVGAGI. CDR3 in amino acids: CATQTSYEQYF. CDR3 DNA: TGTGCCACCCAAACTAGCTACGAGCAGTACTTC.

The rearrangement joins TRBV4-2 to TRBJ2-7; 14 nucleotides agree with TRBD2. Germline assignment: CDR1 LGHNA and CDR2 YNFKEQ. The CDR3 runs 15 residues. V was pared by 5 bases and J by 7 bases, with 7 bases of the junction left unmatched. CDR3 protein: CASSSGTSGRSEQYF. CDR3 DNA sequence: TGTGCCAGCAGCTCAGGGACTAGCGGGAGATCAGAGCAGTACTTC.

The gene calls are TRBV6-1 and TRBJ2-1; 10 nucleotides align to TRBD2. Germline-derived CDR1 and CDR2 are MNHNS and SASEGT. The CDR3 covers 14 residues. V dropped 6 bases and J dropped 6; count of bases not matched to a gene: 5. This CDR3 reads CASSKREGLNEQFF. The CDR3 DNA follows: TGTGCCAGCAGCAAGCGGGAGGGCCTCAATGAGCAGTTCTTC.

V usage is TRBV9 and J usage is TRBJ2-5; 7 nucleotides agree with TRBD2. This CDR3 comprises 13 residues. Trimming took 4 bases from V and 5 from J; bases not matched to a gene: 5. Germline V gene lookup returns CDR1 SGDLS and CDR2 YYNGEE. CDR3 in amino acids: CASSRTSRETQYF. DNA for the CDR3: TGTGCCAGCAGCCGGACTAGTAGGGAGACCCAGTACTTC.

Only one count was recorded for this clone. This chain uses TRBV7-2 with TRBJ1-2, with D possibly matching TRBD1 (5 bases). CDR1 is SGHTA and CDR2 is FQGNSA in the germline V gene. V was clipped by 0 bases and J by 4 bases, with 12 bases between them. This CDR3 has 15 residues. In DNA, the CDR3 is TGTGCCAGCAGCTTAGCCTCAGGGATCGGCTATGGCTACACCTTC. Protein: CASSLASGIGYGYTF.

The gene calls are TRBV27 and TRBJ1-1; D not certain. Germline V gene lookup returns CDR1 MNHEY and CDR2 SMNVEV (reference sequence). Trimming cost V 0 bases and J 0 bases, with 5 bases left between them. The CDR3 spans 14 residues. The CDR3 DNA sequence: TGTGCCAGCAGTTTATCCGGTATGAACACTGAAGCTTTCTTT. Translated, it gives CASSLSGMNTEAFF.

CDR3 DNA sequence: TGTGCCAGCATAGGACTAGCAGCCTACAATGAGCAGTTCTTC. This encodes CASIGLAAYNEQFF. This chain connects TRBV2 to TRBJ2-1; 8 bases are a match to TRBD2. The V segment lost 7 bases and the J segment 2 bases; nucleotides outside the gene matches: 4. The germline CDR1 and CDR2 sequences are SNHLY and FYNNEI. CDR3 length: 14 amino acids. The complete variable domain, with remaining parts taken from reference TRBV2 and TRBJ2-1, reads EPEVTQTPSHQVTQMGQEVILRCVPISNHLYFYWYRQILGQKVEFLVSFYNNEISEKSEIFDDQFSVERPDGSNFTLKIRSTKLEDSAMYFCASIGLAAYNEQFFGPGTRLTVL.

The genes are TRBV19 and TRBJ1-1; perhaps TRBD1 as D (6 bases). V lost 8 bases, J lost 1 base, and 11 bases lay in between. CDR3 length: 13 residues. Per the germline V gene, CDR1 is LNHDA and CDR2 is SQIVND (reference sequence). DNA of the CDR3: TGTGCCAGTTGCAGGGGTAGGAACACTGAAGCTTTCTTT. Translated, it gives CASCRGRNTEAFF. Full variable domain (remainder filled in from reference TRBV19 and TRBJ1-1): DGGITQSPKYLFRKEGQNVTLSCEQNLNHDAMYWYRQDPGQGLRLIYYSQIVNDFQKGDIAEGYSVSREKKESFPLTVTSAQKNPTAFYLCASCRGRNTEAFFGQGTRLTVV.

The chain is built from TRBV18 and TRBJ2-6; no reliable D call. Trimming shortened V by 3 bases and J by 0 bases, and 12 bases separated the two germline ends. CDR3 length: 17 amino acids. Germline CDR1 KGHSH, CDR2 LQKENI. The CDR3: CASSPLLASSGANVLTF. CDR3 coding DNA: TGTGCCAGCTCACCTTTGCTTGCGTCCTCTGGGGCCAACGTCCTGACTTTC. The full variable domain, in which reference TRBV18 and TRBJ2-6 provide the parts outside the CDR3, is NAGVMQNPRHLVRRRGQEARLRCSPMKGHSHVYWYRQLPEEGLKFMVYLQKENIIDESGMPKERFSAEFPKEGPSILRIQQVVRGDSAAYFCASSPLLASSGANVLTFGAGSRLTVL.

V gene TRBV7-2 combines with J gene TRBJ2-1; a weak D match, TRBD2 (5 bases). The V gene's germline CDR1 is SGHTA and CDR2 FQGNSA. The CDR3 runs 15 residues. V was trimmed by 1 base and J by 4 bases, leaving 11 bases between them. The CDR3 DNA reads as TGTGCCAGCAGCTTAGAACCAGCGGCTTACAATGAGCAGTTCTTC. It yields the protein CASSLEPAAYNEQFF.

The sample holds one count of this clone. The chain couples TRBV6-1 to TRBJ2-1; 10 positions match TRBD2. J was trimmed by 7 bases and V by 4 bases; bases with no gene match: 13. This CDR3 is built from 17 residues. Germline CDR1 is MNHNS and CDR2 is SASEGT. The CDR3 region is CASSARSASGSRNEQFF. The DNA for the CDR3 is TGTGCCAGCAGTGCCCGGTCGGCTAGCGGGAGTCGGAATGAGCAGTTCTTC.

The chain carries TRBV27 and TRBJ2-7; a possible D gene is TRBD2 (5 bases). The V end was cut by 6 bases, the J end by 4 bases, with 19 bases between. This CDR3 is 15 amino acids long. Germline V gene data show CDR1 as MNHEY and CDR2 as SMNVEV (reference sequence). In DNA, the CDR3 is TGTGCCAGCAGCCCCAACCCCACTCCGGGATACGAGCAGTACTTC. As protein: CASSPNPTPGYEQYF.

This clone was found a few times. This rearrangement joins TRBV6-6 to TRBJ1-1, with a possible D match to TRBD1 (5 bases). CDR3 length equals 13 residues. V lost 2 bases to trimming and J lost 4 bases, with 8 bases between them. Per the germline V gene, CDR1 is MNHNY and CDR2 is SVGAGI (reference sequence). CDR3 region: CASSYQGGTEAFF. The CDR3 coding sequence is TGTGCCAGCAGTTACCAGGGAGGCACTGAAGCTTTCTTT.

This chain links TRBV6-1 with TRBJ2-7, with 11 bases identical to TRBD2. V lost 7 bases, J lost 3 bases, and 8 bases stayed unmatched. CDR3 length: 15 amino acids. Germline V gives CDR1 MNHNS, CDR2 SASEGT. The CDR3 protein is CASTILAGEGYEQYF. The CDR3 DNA reads as TGTGCCAGCACCATACTAGCGGGGGAGGGCTACGAGCAGTACTTC.

The genes are TRBV21-1 and TRBJ2-3; the DNA was not compared with TRBD2, the D call given in the table. TRBV21-1 is a known pseudogene. This CDR3 spans 17 amino acids. The CDR3, as DNA: TGTGCCAGCAGCCCCTGGCCGGGTAAGGATCGCACAGATACGCAGTATTTT. This sequence encodes CASSPWPGKDRTDTQYF.

This clone was seen only once. The J gene is TRBJ2-3, the V gene TRBV13; 10 bases align to TRBD2. Looked up from germline, CDR1 is PRHDT and CDR2 is FYEKMQ (reference sequence). This CDR3 contains 17 residues. Trimming took 2 bases from V and 2 from J; bases not matched to a gene: 7. CDR3 coding DNA: TGTGCCAGCAGCTTACTCACTAGCGGGACCCCCACAGATACGCAGTATTTT. The encoded protein is CASSLLTSGTPTDTQYF.

V gene TRBV7-6 combines with J gene TRBJ2-5, with 9 positions matching TRBD2. Germline trimming cut 1 base from V and 5 bases from J; bases unmatched to any gene: 11. Germline V CDR1 and CDR2: SGHVS, FNYEAQ. CDR3 length: 17 amino acids. As DNA, the CDR3 is TGTGCCAGCAGCTTAGGGGGTAGCGGGGGCTTCGGGGAGACCCAGTACTTC. It is translated as CASSLGGSGGFGETQYF. The variable domain in full, completed from reference TRBV7-6 and TRBJ2-5, reads GAGVSQSPRYKVTKRGQDVALRCDPISGHVSLYWYRQALGQGPEFLTYFNYEAQQDKSGLPNDRFSAERPEGSISTLTIQRTEQRDSAMYRCASSLGGSGGFGETQYFGPGTRLLVL.

V and J are TRBV9 and TRBJ2-5; D perhaps matches TRBD1 (5 bases). The V gene lost 0 bases and the J gene lost 1 base, with 7 bases spanning the gap. This CDR3 is 14 amino acids long. Germline CDR1 and CDR2: SGDLS and YYNGEE. CDR3 residues: CASSVEGFQETQYF. DNA for the CDR3: TGTGCCAGCAGCGTAGAGGGGTTCCAAGAGACCCAGTACTTC.

This chain uses TRBV5-5 with TRBJ2-2; TRBD1 matches at 8 bases. Germline loops: CDR1 SGHKS, CDR2 YYEKEE (reference sequence). This CDR3 is 16 amino acids long. V shed 0 bases, J shed 0 bases, and the junction held 1 base outside the gene matches. The CDR3 DNA follows: TGTGCCAGCAGCTTGGGACAGGGGTCGAACACCGGGGAGCTGTTTTTT. Protein: CASSLGQGSNTGELFF.

The genes are TRBV25-1 and TRBJ2-3; D is ambiguous. The germline V and J ends were trimmed by 7 bases and 2 bases, with 10 bases remaining between them. Germline V gene lookup returns CDR1 MGHDK and CDR2 SYGVNS. The CDR3 spans 13 residues. CDR3 sequence (DNA): TGTGCCAGCACCCCGTCCTCCACAGATACGCAGTATTTT. Protein sequence: CASTPSSTDTQYF.

The gene calls are TRBV4-1 and TRBJ2-7; TRBD1 matches 7 bases. CDR1 is MGHRA and CDR2 is YSYEKL in the germline V gene. The CDR3 has 13 residues. Unmatched junction bases numbered 2, after V lost 4 bases and J lost 2 bases. Here the CDR3 reads CASSLQGAYEQYF. DNA of the CDR3: TGCGCCAGCAGCCTCCAGGGGGCCTACGAGCAGTACTTC.